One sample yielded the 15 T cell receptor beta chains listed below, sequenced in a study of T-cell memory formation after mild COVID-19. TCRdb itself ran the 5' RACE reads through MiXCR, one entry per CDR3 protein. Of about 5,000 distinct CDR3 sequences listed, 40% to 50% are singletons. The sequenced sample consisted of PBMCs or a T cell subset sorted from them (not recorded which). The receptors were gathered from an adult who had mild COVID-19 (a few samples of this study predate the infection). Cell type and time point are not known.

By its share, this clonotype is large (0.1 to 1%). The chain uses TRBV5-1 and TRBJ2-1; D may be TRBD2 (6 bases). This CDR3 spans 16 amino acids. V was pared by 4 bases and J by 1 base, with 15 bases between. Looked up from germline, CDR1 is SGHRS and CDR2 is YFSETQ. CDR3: CASSPPGGISYNEQFF. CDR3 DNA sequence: TGCGCCAGCAGCCCCCCTGGGGGGATATCCTACAATGAGCAGTTCTTC.

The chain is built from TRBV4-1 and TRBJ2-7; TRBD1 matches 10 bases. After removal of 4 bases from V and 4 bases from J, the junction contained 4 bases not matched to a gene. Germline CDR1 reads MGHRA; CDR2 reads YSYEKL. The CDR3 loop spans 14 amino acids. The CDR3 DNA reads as TGCGCCAGCAGCCTCGGGACAGGGGAATACGAGCAGTACTTC. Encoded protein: CASSLGTGEYEQYF.

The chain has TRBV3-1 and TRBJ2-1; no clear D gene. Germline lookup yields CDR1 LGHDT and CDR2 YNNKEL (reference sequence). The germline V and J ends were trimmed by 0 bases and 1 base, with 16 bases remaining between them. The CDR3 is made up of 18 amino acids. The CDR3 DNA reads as TGTGCCAGCAGCCAAGAGTTTTCGGGTCCTCTTTCCTACAATGAGCAGTTCTTC. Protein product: CASSQEFSGPLSYNEQFF.

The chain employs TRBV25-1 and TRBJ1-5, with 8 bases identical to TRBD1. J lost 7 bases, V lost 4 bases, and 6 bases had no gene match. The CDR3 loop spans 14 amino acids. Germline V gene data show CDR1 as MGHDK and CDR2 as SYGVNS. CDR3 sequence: CASSGQGLWQPQHF. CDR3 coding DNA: TGTGCCAGCAGTGGACAGGGGCTATGGCAGCCCCAGCATTTT.

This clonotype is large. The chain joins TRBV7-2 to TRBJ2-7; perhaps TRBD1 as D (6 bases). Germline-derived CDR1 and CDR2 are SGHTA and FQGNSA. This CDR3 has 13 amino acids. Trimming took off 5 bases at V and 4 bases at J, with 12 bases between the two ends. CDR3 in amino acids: CASSTGTSYEQYF. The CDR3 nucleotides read TGTGCCAGCAGCACAGGGACCTCTTACGAGCAGTACTTC. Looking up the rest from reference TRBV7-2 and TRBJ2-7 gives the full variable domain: GAGVSQSPSNKVTEKGKDVELRCDPISGHTALYWYRQSLGQGLEFLIYFQGNSAPDKSGLPSDRFSAERTGGSVSTLTIQRTQQEDSAVYLCASSTGTSYEQYFGPGTRLTVT.

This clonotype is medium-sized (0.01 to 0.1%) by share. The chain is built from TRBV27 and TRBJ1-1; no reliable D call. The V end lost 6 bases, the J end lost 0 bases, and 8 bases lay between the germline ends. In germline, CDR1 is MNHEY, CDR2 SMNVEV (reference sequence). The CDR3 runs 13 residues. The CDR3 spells CASSVSMNTEAFF. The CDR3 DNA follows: TGTGCCAGCAGCGTCTCGATGAACACTGAAGCTTTCTTT.

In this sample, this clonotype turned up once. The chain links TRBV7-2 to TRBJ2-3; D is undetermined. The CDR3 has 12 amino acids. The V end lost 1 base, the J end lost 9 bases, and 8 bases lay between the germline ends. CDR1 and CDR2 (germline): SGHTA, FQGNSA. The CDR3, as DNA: TGTGCCAGCAGCTTAGTAGGGATCACGCAGTATTTT. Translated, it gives CASSLVGITQYF.

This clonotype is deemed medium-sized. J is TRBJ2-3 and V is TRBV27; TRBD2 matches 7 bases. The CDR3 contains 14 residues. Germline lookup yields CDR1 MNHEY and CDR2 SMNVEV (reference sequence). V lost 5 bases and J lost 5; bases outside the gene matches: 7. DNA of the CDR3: TGTGCCAGCAGTCCCGGGGAGCGGGGAGATACGCAGTATTTT. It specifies CASSPGERGDTQYF.

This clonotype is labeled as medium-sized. The CDR3 region is CASGGSGTLAGYEQYV. The CDR3 coding sequence is TGTGCCAGCGGCGGATCTGGGACTCTAGCGGGGTACGAGCAGTACGTC. The rearrangement links TRBV7-9 to TRBJ2-7; TRBD2 aligns across 9 bases. The CDR3 spans 16 residues. V gave up 8 bases and J gave up 4 bases; unmatched junction bases: 15. Germline loops: CDR1 SEHNR, CDR2 FQNEAQ (reference sequence).

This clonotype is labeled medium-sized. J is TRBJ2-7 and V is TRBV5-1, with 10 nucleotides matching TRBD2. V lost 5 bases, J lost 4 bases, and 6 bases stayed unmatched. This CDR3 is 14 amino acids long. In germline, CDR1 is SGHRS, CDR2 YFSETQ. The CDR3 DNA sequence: TGCGCCAGCAGTCTGAGCGGGGGGGCTTACGAGCAGTACTTC. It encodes CASSLSGGAYEQYF.

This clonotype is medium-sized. Written as DNA, the CDR3 is TGTGCCAGCAGTCTACAGGGGGCTCAAGAGACCCAGTACTTC. This gives the protein CASSLQGAQETQYF. The chain uses TRBV2 and TRBJ2-5, with 9 bases matching TRBD1. Per the germline V gene, CDR1 is SNHLY and CDR2 is FYNNEI. V shed 5 bases and J 2 bases; nucleotides not matched to a gene: 3. The CDR3 has 14 amino acids.

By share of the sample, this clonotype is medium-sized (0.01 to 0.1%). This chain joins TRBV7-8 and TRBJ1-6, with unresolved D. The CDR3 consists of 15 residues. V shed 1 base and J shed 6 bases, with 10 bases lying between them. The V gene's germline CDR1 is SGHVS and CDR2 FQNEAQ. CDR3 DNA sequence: TGTGCCAGCAGCTTAGATCAGCTCCTTAATTCACCCCTCCACTTT. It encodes CASSLDQLLNSPLHF.

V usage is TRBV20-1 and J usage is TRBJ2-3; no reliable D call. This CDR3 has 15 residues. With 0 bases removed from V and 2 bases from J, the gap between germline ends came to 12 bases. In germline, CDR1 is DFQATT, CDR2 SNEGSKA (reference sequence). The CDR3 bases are TGCAGTGCTAGAGATCCCAGGAGATACACAGATACGCAGTATTTT. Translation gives CSARDPRRYTDTQYF.

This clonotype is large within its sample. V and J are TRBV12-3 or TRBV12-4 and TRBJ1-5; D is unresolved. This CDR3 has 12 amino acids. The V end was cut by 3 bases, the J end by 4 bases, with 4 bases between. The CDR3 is CASSLGNQPQHF. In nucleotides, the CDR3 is TGTGCCAGCAGTTTGGGGAATCAGCCCCAGCATTTT.

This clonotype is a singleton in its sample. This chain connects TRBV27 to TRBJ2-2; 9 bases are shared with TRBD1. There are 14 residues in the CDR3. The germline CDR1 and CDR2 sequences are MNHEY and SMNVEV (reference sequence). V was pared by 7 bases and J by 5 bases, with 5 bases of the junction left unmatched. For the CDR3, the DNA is TGTGCCAGCAACCGACAGGGGGAAACCGGGGAGCTGTTTTTT. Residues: CASNRQGETGELFF.